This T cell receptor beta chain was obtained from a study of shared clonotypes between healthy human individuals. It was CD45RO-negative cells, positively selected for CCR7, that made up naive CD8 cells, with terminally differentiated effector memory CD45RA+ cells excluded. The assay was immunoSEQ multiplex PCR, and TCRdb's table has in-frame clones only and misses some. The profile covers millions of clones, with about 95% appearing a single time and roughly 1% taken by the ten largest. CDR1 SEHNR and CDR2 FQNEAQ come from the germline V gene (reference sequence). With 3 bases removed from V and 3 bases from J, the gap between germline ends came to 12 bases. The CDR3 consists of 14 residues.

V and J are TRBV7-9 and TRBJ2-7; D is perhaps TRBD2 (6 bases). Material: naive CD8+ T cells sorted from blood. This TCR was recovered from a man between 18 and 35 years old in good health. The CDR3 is CASSFIPGVYEQYF. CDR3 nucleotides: TGTGCCAGCAGCTTTATCCCGGGGGTCTACGAGCAGTACTTC.